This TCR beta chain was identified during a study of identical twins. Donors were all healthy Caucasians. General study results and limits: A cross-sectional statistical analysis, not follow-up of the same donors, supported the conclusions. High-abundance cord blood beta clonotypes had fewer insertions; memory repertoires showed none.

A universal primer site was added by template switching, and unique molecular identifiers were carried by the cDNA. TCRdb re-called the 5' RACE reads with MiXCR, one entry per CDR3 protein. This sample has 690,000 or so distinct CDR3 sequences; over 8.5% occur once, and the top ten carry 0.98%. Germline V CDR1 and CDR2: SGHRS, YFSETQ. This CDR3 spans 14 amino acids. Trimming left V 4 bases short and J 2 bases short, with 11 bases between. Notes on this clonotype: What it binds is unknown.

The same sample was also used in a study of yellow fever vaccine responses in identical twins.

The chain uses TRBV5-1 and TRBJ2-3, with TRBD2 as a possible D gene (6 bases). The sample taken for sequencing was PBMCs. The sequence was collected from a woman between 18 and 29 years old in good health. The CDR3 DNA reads TGCGCCAGCAGCCCGGGGGTCACCACAGATACGCAGTATTTT. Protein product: CASSPGVTTDTQYF.